This passage covers 28 T cell receptor beta chains from one sample sequenced in a study of blood T cell repertoires in COVID-19. The protocol was immunoSEQ multiplex PCR, while the TCRdb copy is restricted to in-frame clones and leaves out a portion. The table lists approximately 200,000 clones, approximately 83% of them singletons. Input material: peripheral blood. All receptors come from a human donor with active or convalescent COVID-19. The donor label of this sample is uncertain.

The rearrangement uses TRBV3-1 (or the pseudogene TRBV3-2) and TRBJ1-6; D not certain. This CDR3 comprises 12 residues. Between the trimmed V and J ends, which lost 5 bases and 13 bases, there was a span of 12 bases. Germline assignment: CDR1 LGHDT and CDR2 YNNKEL (reference sequence). CDR3: CASSYGSGPLHF. The CDR3 DNA reads TGTGCCAGCAGCTATGGTAGCGGGCCCCTCCACTTT.

This clone was detected a few times. The rearrangement uses TRBV5-8 and TRBJ1-1; weak D call: TRBD1 (5 bases). The germline gives CDR1 SGHTS, CDR2 YDEGEE. This CDR3 is built from 13 residues. With 5 bases removed from V and 5 bases from J, the gap between germline ends came to 13 bases. Written as DNA, the CDR3 is TGTGCCAGCAGTCTGGGGCGGGGGACTGAAGCTTTCTTT. Protein sequence: CASSLGRGTEAFF.

In this sample, this clone turned up once. This chain uses TRBV10-1 with TRBJ2-4; 10 nucleotides align to TRBD2. Trimming at V came to 4 bases and at J to 8 bases, leaving 8 bases not matched to a gene. The CDR3 spans 15 residues. Germline CDR1 is WNHNN and CDR2 is SYGVQD (reference sequence). The CDR3 spells CASSGKREGWDIQYF. In DNA form, the CDR3 reads TGCGCCAGCAGTGGTAAGCGGGAGGGCTGGGACATTCAGTACTTC.

The J gene is TRBJ2-1, the V gene TRBV3-1 (or the pseudogene TRBV3-2); TRBD2 matches at 7 bases. V trimming: 1 base; J trimming: 4 bases; junction bases outside the gene matches: 1. The germline V gene encodes CDR1 LGHDT and CDR2 YNNKEL (reference sequence). The length of the CDR3 is 14 residues. CDR3 nucleotide sequence: TGTGCCAGCAGCCAAGTCGGGGGGTACAATGAGCAGTTCTTC. This encodes CASSQVGGYNEQFF.

This CDR3 is CASSLGRGAGGYTF. The CDR3 nucleotides are TGTGCCAGCAGTTTAGGGCGGGGGGCTGGTGGCTACACCTTC. The chain links TRBV28 to TRBJ1-2, with a weak D call TRBD1 (6 bases). V lost 2 bases, J lost 7 bases, and 14 bases lay in between. CDR3 size: 14 residues. Germline assignment: CDR1 MDHEN and CDR2 SYDVKM.

This sequence joins TRBV5-5 and TRBJ2-1; no clear D gene. This CDR3 has 15 amino acids. In germline, CDR1 is SGHKS, CDR2 YYEKEE (reference sequence). Deletions cut 1 base from V and 6 bases from J, with 14 bases between. CDR3 protein: CASSLSGTVPNEQFF. The CDR3 DNA sequence: TGTGCCAGCAGCTTGTCCGGCACAGTGCCCAATGAGCAGTTCTTC.

The chain carries TRBV7-7 and TRBJ2-1, with 7 bases that match TRBD2. V lost 6 bases to trimming and J lost 2 bases; unmatched junction nucleotides: 10. The CDR3 runs to 16 residues. Germline CDR1 SSHAT, CDR2 FNYEAQ (reference sequence). CDR3 in DNA: TGTGCCAGCAGTCCCTTCGCGGGGAGGGCCTACAATGAGCAGTTCTTC. Its translation: CASSPFAGRAYNEQFF.

This chain uses TRBV3-1 (or the pseudogene TRBV3-2) with TRBJ1-2, with D unclear. The CDR3 consists of 15 residues. The V and J ends lost 1 base and 3 bases respectively, with 12 bases between them. Per the germline V gene, CDR1 is LGHDT and CDR2 is YNNKEL (reference sequence). The CDR3: CASSQGMRAYYGYTF. Here the CDR3 DNA reads TGTGCCAGCAGCCAAGGGATGCGAGCGTACTATGGCTACACCTTC.

The V and J genes are TRBV5-4 and TRBJ2-7; 13 bases map to TRBD2. With V trimmed by 4 bases and J by 5 bases, 6 bases remained unmatched. Germline CDR1 reads SGHNT; CDR2 reads YYREEE (reference sequence). The CDR3 totals 15 residues. DNA for the CDR3: TGTGCCAGCAGCACAAGACTAGCGGGAGGCCACGAGCAGTACTTC. The encoded protein is CASSTRLAGGHEQYF. The complete variable domain, with remaining parts taken from reference TRBV5-4 and TRBJ2-7, reads ETGVTQSPTHLIKTRGQQVTLRCSSQSGHNTVSWYQQALGQGPQFIFQYYREEENGRGNFPPRFSGLQFPNYSSELNVNALELDDSALYLCASSTRLAGGHEQYFGPGTRLTVT.

This rearrangement joins TRBV27 to TRBJ1-3, with TRBD1 as a possible D gene (5 bases). The length of the CDR3 is 15 residues. V dropped 5 bases and J dropped 0 bases, with 11 bases sitting between them. CDR1 MNHEY and CDR2 SMNVEV come from the germline V gene (reference sequence). CDR3 loop: CASSRGGSSGNTIYF. The CDR3 bases are TGTGCCAGCAGTAGGGGAGGTAGCTCTGGAAACACCATATATTTT.

This chain joins TRBV7-2 and TRBJ2-7; 8 bases are a match to TRBD2. CDR1 SGHTA and CDR2 FQGNSA come from the germline V gene. The CDR3 is made up of 14 amino acids. The ends lost 8 bases at V and 6 bases at J; junction bases unmatched: 12. The DNA of the CDR3 is TGTGCCAGCGGCCTGGGACTAGTTGGGGGCGAGCAGTACTTC. Translating it yields CASGLGLVGGEQYF.

The V call is TRBV25-1, the J call TRBJ2-3; perhaps TRBD2 as D (6 bases). Trimming left V 3 bases short and J 2 bases short, with 18 bases between. CDR3 length: 17 residues. Germline values: CDR1 MGHDK, CDR2 SYGVNS. CDR3 in amino acids: CASSETLRAGITDTQYF. DNA of the CDR3: TGTGCCAGCAGTGAGACCCTTAGGGCGGGGATCACAGATACGCAGTATTTT.

The chain employs TRBV21-1 and TRBJ2-1; TRBD1 is the table's D call, not checked against the DNA. TRBV21-1 counts as a pseudogene. This CDR3 contains 22 residues. The CDR3 region is CASCGTVTTIVAPRRWGYEQFF. DNA of the CDR3: TGTGCCAGCTGCGGGACAGTTACGACTATAGTCGCCCCGCGGCGCTGGGGATATGAGCAGTTCTTC.

This chain connects TRBV5-4 to TRBJ2-5; D possibly corresponds to TRBD1 (6 bases). Germline values: CDR1 SGHNT, CDR2 YYREEE (reference sequence). Trimming left V 4 bases short and J 2 bases short, with 18 bases between. CDR3 length: 16 amino acids. The CDR3 nucleotides read TGTGCCAGCAGCCCTGGGACGGGAAGGGGGCAAGAGACCCAGTACTTC. Its protein product is CASSPGTGRGQETQYF.

The chain uses TRBV2 and TRBJ2-7, with 8 bases fitting TRBD2. The CDR3 extends over 15 amino acids. Trimming cost V 8 bases and J 4 bases; bases outside gene matches: 13. In germline, CDR1 is SNHLY, CDR2 FYNNEI. CDR3 loop: CASEPRTSGVYEQYF. The CDR3 DNA reads TGTGCCAGCGAGCCTAGAACTAGCGGAGTTTACGAGCAGTACTTC.

This sequence joins TRBV6-5 and TRBJ2-7; 8 bases agree with TRBD1. This CDR3 has 15 amino acids. Per germline, CDR1 MNHEY and CDR2 SVGAGI. J lost 1 base, V lost 6 bases, and 8 bases had no gene match. CDR3 nucleotide sequence: TGTGCCAGCAGACCGCGGACAGGGAGGTCCTACGAGCAGTACTTC. It is translated as CASRPRTGRSYEQYF.

This sequence joins TRBV29-1 and TRBJ1-1; 8 nucleotides match TRBD1. V lost 7 bases and J lost 1; bases outside the gene matches: 14. Germline CDR1 SQVTM, CDR2 ANQGSEA. The CDR3 loop spans 16 amino acids. CDR3 nucleotides: TGCAGCGCCCAAAGCACACCGGGACAGGCGAACACTGAAGCTTTCTTT. Protein product: CSAQSTPGQANTEAFF.

This chain links TRBV7-2 with TRBJ1-5; D might be TRBD1 (5 bases). Trimming took 2 bases from V and 6 from J, leaving 17 bases between them. The CDR3 covers 16 residues. Germline V gives CDR1 SGHTA, CDR2 FQGNSA. CDR3: CASSLLVGGSGQPQHF. The CDR3 nucleotides read TGTGCCAGCAGCTTACTAGTGGGGGGGAGTGGTCAGCCCCAGCATTTT.

The gene calls are TRBV12-3 or TRBV12-4 and TRBJ2-1; D is perhaps TRBD2 (6 bases). The CDR3 extends over 13 amino acids. Trimming pared 3 bases from V and 3 bases from J, leaving 6 bases between. CDR3 coding DNA: TGTGCCAGCAGTTTTAGCGGCTACAATGAGCAGTTCTTC. It translates to CASSFSGYNEQFF.

This rearrangement joins TRBV11-2 to TRBJ2-1; 7 bases agree with TRBD2. Germline values: CDR1 SGHAT, CDR2 FQNNGV. The CDR3 is 15 amino acids. Trimming took 1 base from V and 6 from J; bases not matched to a gene: 6. CDR3 DNA: TGTGCCAGCAGCTTAGCCCCGGGAGGATCCAATGAGCAGTTCTTC. Translation: CASSLAPGGSNEQFF.

CDR3 DNA sequence: TGTGCCAGTAGTAGGACTAGCGACCTCTACGAGCAGTACTTC. Encoded protein: CASSRTSDLYEQYF. This sequence joins TRBV19 and TRBJ2-7; 9 bases match TRBD2. V was clipped by 4 bases and J by 3 bases; unmatched bases: 4. There are 14 residues in the CDR3. Germline V gene sequence: CDR1 LNHDA, CDR2 SQIVND (reference sequence).

The rearrangement joins TRBV5-1 to TRBJ2-3, with TRBD2 matching over 11 bases. Germline values: CDR1 SGHRS, CDR2 YFSETQ. This CDR3 spans 16 amino acids. V shed 4 bases, J shed 2 bases, and the junction held 6 bases outside the gene matches. CDR3 DNA sequence: TGCGCCAGCAGCCTTCTAGCGGGAGGATTCACAGATACGCAGTATTTT. Residues: CASSLLAGGFTDTQYF. The full variable domain, its missing parts supplied by reference TRBV5-1 and TRBJ2-3, is KAGVTQTPRYLIKTRGQQVTLSCSPISGHRSVSWYQQTPGQGLQFLFEYFSETQRNKGNFPGRFSGRQFSNSRSEMNVSTLELGDSALYLCASSLLAGGFTDTQYFGPGTRLTVL.

The CDR3 protein is CASSLPTGGAQQYF. As DNA, the CDR3 is TGTGCCAGCAGCCTCCCGACAGGGGGCGCTCAGCAGTACTTC. This chain links TRBV3-1 (or the pseudogene TRBV3-2) with TRBJ2-7; TRBD1 matches 10 bases. Looked up from germline, CDR1 is LGHDT and CDR2 is YNNKEL (reference sequence). The J segment lost 8 bases and the V segment lost 4 bases, leaving 8 bases of the junction unmatched. The CDR3 extends over 14 amino acids.

CDR3 residues: CASSQGHSTDTQYF. The CDR3 bases are TGTGCCAGCAGCCAAGGGCATAGCACAGATACGCAGTATTTT. The gene calls are TRBV3-1 (or the pseudogene TRBV3-2) and TRBJ2-3; D is ambiguous. V lost 1 base and J 0 bases, leaving 5 bases between the germline ends. Germline V CDR1 and CDR2: LGHDT, YNNKEL (reference sequence). The CDR3 sequence is 14 residues long.

V usage is TRBV20-1 and J usage is TRBJ1-2; D is unresolved. The germline V gene has CDR1 DFQATT and CDR2 SNEGSKA (reference sequence). Between the trimmed V and J ends, which lost 3 bases and 8 bases, there was a span of 10 bases. The CDR3 spans 11 residues. As DNA, the CDR3 is TGCAGTGCTAGTTCCAGCAGGGGCTACACCTTC. Translation: CSASSSRGYTF.

The chain is built from TRBV5-1 and TRBJ2-3, with a weak D call TRBD2 (7 bases). Trimming removed 0 bases from V and 1 base from J, with 15 bases in between. There are 17 residues in the CDR3. Germline values: CDR1 SGHRS, CDR2 YFSETQ. The CDR3 sequence: CASSLGLGGGRTDTQYF. The CDR3, as DNA: TGCGCCAGCAGCTTGGGTCTGGGCGGGGGCCGCACAGATACGCAGTATTTT.

The chain recombines TRBV19 with TRBJ1-3; TRBD1 matches at 7 bases. Germline CDR1 reads LNHDA; CDR2 reads SQIVND (reference sequence). Trimming took 5 bases from V and 0 from J; bases not matched to a gene: 16. CDR3 length equals 19 residues. The CDR3 sequence is CASSQYNTGTADSGNTIYF. The CDR3 DNA sequence: TGTGCCAGTAGTCAATATAACACCGGGACAGCCGACTCTGGAAACACCATATATTTT.

A remark on this clone: A single base separates this from a much larger clone, so it may be a read error. The chain uses TRBV6-2 or TRBV6-3 and TRBJ1-2; D remains ambiguous. The CDR3 loop spans 13 amino acids. V was cut by 2 bases and J by 2 bases, with 6 bases left in between. Germline V gene sequence: CDR1 MNHEY, CDR2 SVGEGT. The CDR3 DNA reads as TGTGCCAGCAGTTACGGGGAGAACTATGGCTACACCTTC. This gives the protein CASSYGENYGYTF.